Presented here are 26 T cell receptor beta chains from one specimen sequenced in a study of blood T cell repertoires in COVID-19. Only in-frame clones appear in the TCRdb table, and some are missing; sequencing was by immunoSEQ multiplex PCR. In the table there are fewer than 95,000 clones, roughly 88% of which are singletons. The sequenced sample was peripheral blood. Receptor source: a man in his fifties or sixties with active or convalescent COVID-19.

The chain employs TRBV19 and TRBJ2-1, with 7 bases lining up with TRBD2. The CDR3 extends over 15 amino acids. CDR1 is LNHDA, CDR2 SQIVND, per germline (reference sequence). Trimming took 6 bases from V and 4 from J; bases not matched to a gene: 9. The CDR3 spells CASRPPGLLYNEQFF. The CDR3 DNA follows: TGTGCCAGTAGGCCCCCGGGACTACTATACAATGAGCAGTTCTTC.

The chain recombines TRBV5-1 with TRBJ2-5; TRBD2 agrees at 7 bases. V trimming: 1 base; J trimming: 5 bases; junction bases outside the gene matches: 14. Germline CDR1 SGHRS, CDR2 YFSETQ. The CDR3 loop spans 17 amino acids. The CDR3 spells CASSLWGGMYGDETQYF. Here the CDR3 DNA reads TGCGCCAGCAGCTTGTGGGGGGGAATGTATGGGGACGAGACCCAGTACTTC.

The V call is TRBV15, the J call TRBJ1-3; 8 bases agree with TRBD1. The CDR3 is 15 amino acids. The V gene end was trimmed by 0 bases and the J gene end by 4 bases; junction bases not matched to a gene: 2. The germline CDR1 and CDR2 sequences are LNHNV and YYDKDF (reference sequence). CDR3 region: CATSRDRGHGNTIYF. The CDR3 nucleotides read TGTGCCACCAGCAGAGACAGGGGGCACGGAAACACCATATATTTT.

V gene TRBV19 combines with J gene TRBJ2-7; 11 nucleotides line up with TRBD2. CDR1 is LNHDA, CDR2 SQIVND, per germline (reference sequence). V was clipped by 9 bases and J by 6 bases; unmatched bases: 10. There are 14 residues in the CDR3. The CDR3, as DNA: TGTGCCAGCGCCGGGACTAGCGGTGCATTCGAGCAGTACTTC. Translation gives CASAGTSGAFEQYF.

V gene TRBV6-5 combines with J gene TRBJ1-6; 7 bases are shared with TRBD1. V lost 7 bases to trimming and J lost 6 bases; unmatched junction nucleotides: 6. The length of the CDR3 is 14 residues. The germline gives CDR1 MNHEY, CDR2 SVGAGI. The CDR3, as DNA: TGTGCCAGCACCCTTCAGGGGGGTAATTCACCCCTCCACTTT. Its protein is CASTLQGGNSPLHF.

This chain uses TRBV3-1 (or the pseudogene TRBV3-2) with TRBJ2-7; D call uncertain. V lost 4 bases, J lost 2 bases, and 12 bases lay in between. The CDR3 is made up of 14 amino acids. Per germline, CDR1 LGHDT and CDR2 YNNKEL (reference sequence). The CDR3: CASSRSLTPYEQYF. DNA of the CDR3: TGTGCCAGCAGCCGAAGTCTAACCCCCTACGAGCAGTACTTC.

CDR3 nucleotide sequence: TGTGCCAGCAGCCCAATACGGAGCTATGGCTACACCTTC. As protein: CASSPIRSYGYTF. This chain connects TRBV28 to TRBJ1-2; D call uncertain. This CDR3 region has 13 residues. The germline V gene encodes CDR1 MDHEN and CDR2 SYDVKM. V was cut by 6 bases and J by 4 bases, with 12 bases left in between.

The rearrangement uses TRBV12-3 or TRBV12-4 and TRBJ1-2, with D possibly being TRBD1 (6 bases). CDR3 length: 13 residues. V lost 5 bases, J lost 0 bases, and 7 bases lay in between. CDR3 protein: CASSRTANYGYTF. CDR3 nucleotide sequence: TGTGCCAGCAGTCGGACAGCTAACTATGGCTACACCTTC.

This rearrangement joins TRBV15 to TRBJ2-5; D possibly corresponds to TRBD2 (6 bases). Trimming removed 0 bases from V and 4 bases from J, with 15 bases in between. Germline V gene lookup returns CDR1 LNHNV and CDR2 YYDKDF (reference sequence). This CDR3 is built from 16 residues. CDR3 sequence reads: CATSRDQASALETQYF. The CDR3 region has the DNA TGTGCCACCAGCAGAGATCAGGCTAGCGCCTTAGAGACCCAGTACTTC.

V usage is TRBV7-2 and J usage is TRBJ1-1; D not resolved. CDR1 is SGHTA and CDR2 is FQGNSA in the germline V gene. This CDR3 is built from 15 residues. Trimming stripped 1 base from V and 0 bases from J, with 9 bases between. Here the CDR3 DNA reads TGTGCCAGCAGCTTAGAGGGAGATATGAACACTGAAGCTTTCTTT. This sequence encodes CASSLEGDMNTEAFF.

A single count supports this clone. The chain has TRBV9 and TRBJ2-2, with TRBD2 identical over 8 bases. This CDR3 spans 15 amino acids. Germline CDR1 and CDR2: SGDLS and YYNGEE. V was clipped by 1 base and J by 6 bases; unmatched bases: 5. The CDR3, as DNA: TGTGCCAGCAGCGTACATTCCGGGAGGGCCGGGGAGCTGTTTTTT. Protein: CASSVHSGRAGELFF.

The chain recombines TRBV10-3 with TRBJ2-7; D unclear. Trimming stripped 4 bases from V and 2 bases from J, with 12 bases between. This CDR3 spans 14 amino acids. The germline CDR1 and CDR2 sequences are ENHRY and SYGVKD. The CDR3 spells CAISVSAGPYEQYF. CDR3 coding DNA: TGTGCCATCAGTGTCTCGGCAGGTCCCTACGAGCAGTACTTC.

V usage is TRBV28 and J usage is TRBJ1-2, with a possible D match to TRBD1 (6 bases). V dropped 3 bases and J dropped 1 base, with 12 bases sitting between them. CDR3 length: 15 amino acids. In germline, CDR1 is MDHEN, CDR2 SYDVKM. The CDR3 coding sequence is TGTGCCAGCAGTTTTGCAGGGGTAAGTAACTATGGCTACACCTTC. Translated, it gives CASSFAGVSNYGYTF.

The chain links TRBV27 to TRBJ2-7, with 10 bases lining up with TRBD2. This CDR3 spans 15 amino acids. Germline trimming cut 5 bases from V and 3 bases from J; bases unmatched to any gene: 7. Germline CDR1 MNHEY, CDR2 SMNVEV (reference sequence). Here the CDR3 DNA reads TGTGCCAGCAGTACGGCTAGCGGGAGTTTCTACGAGCAGTACTTC. Translation gives CASSTASGSFYEQYF.

This sequence joins TRBV9 and TRBJ1-4, with 10 bases identical to TRBD1. The CDR3 runs to 14 residues. V dropped 5 bases and J dropped 8; count of bases not matched to a gene: 6. Germline V gene data show CDR1 as SGDLS and CDR2 as YYNGEE. The CDR3 is CASSVTTGGEKLFF. The CDR3 region has the DNA TGTGCCAGCAGTGTTACGACAGGGGGCGAAAAACTGTTTTTT.

This chain joins TRBV2 and TRBJ1-4; TRBD1 is a possible D gene (5 bases). Trimming removed 7 bases from V and 7 bases from J, with 19 bases in between. Germline V gives CDR1 SNHLY, CDR2 FYNNEI. The CDR3 runs to 15 residues. The CDR3 loop is CASTDWGGRVEKLFF. CDR3 coding DNA: TGTGCCAGCACCGACTGGGGCGGTCGCGTTGAAAAACTGTTTTTT.

The CDR3 DNA is TGTGCCATCAGTGACCTAAGATCTGAAGCTTTCTTT. Protein: CAISDLRSEAFF. The chain joins TRBV10-3 to TRBJ1-1; no clear D gene. The CDR3 is 12 amino acids. CDR1 and CDR2 from the germline V gene are ENHRY and SYGVKD. Trimming stripped 3 bases from V and 6 bases from J, with 8 bases between.

V is TRBV6-6 and J is TRBJ1-2, with 7 bases matching TRBD1. Germline-derived CDR1 and CDR2 are MNHNY and SVGAGI (reference sequence). The CDR3 is 18 amino acids. The V gene end was trimmed by 5 bases and the J gene end by 2 bases; junction bases not matched to a gene: 17. CDR3 loop: CASSRSIVADRANYGYTF. Here the CDR3 DNA reads TGTGCCAGCAGTCGATCCATTGTGGCAGACAGGGCCAACTATGGCTACACCTTC.

This clone was recorded once. The chain is built from TRBV21-1 and TRBJ1-1; the table's D call TRBD1 went unverified against the DNA. TRBV21-1 is given as a pseudogene. The CDR3 spans 15 residues. CDR3 residues: CASSKLRGPNTEAFF. The CDR3 nucleotides read TGTGCCAGCAGCAAGCTCAGGGGACCCAACACTGAAGCTTTCTTT.

The chain combines TRBV19 with TRBJ1-1, with a possible D match to TRBD1 (6 bases). The CDR3 spans 13 residues. Germline CDR1 LNHDA, CDR2 SQIVND (reference sequence). V was trimmed by 4 bases and J by 6 bases, leaving 12 bases between them. Here the CDR3 DNA reads TGTGCCAGTAGTACCGCAGGGGAACCTGAAGCTTTCTTT. It yields the protein CASSTAGEPEAFF.

The chain has TRBV6-5 and TRBJ2-1; tentatively, D is TRBD2 (5 bases). With 4 bases removed from V and 10 bases from J, the gap between germline ends came to 11 bases. Germline V lookup: CDR1 MNHEY, CDR2 SVGAGI. This CDR3 contains 12 residues. As DNA, the CDR3 is TGTGCCAGCAGTTGGGAGTACGCAGAGCAGTTCTTC. Encoded protein: CASSWEYAEQFF.

This clone was found once. This chain uses TRBV7-2 with TRBJ1-4; D uncertain. With 2 bases removed from V and 5 bases from J, the gap between germline ends came to 9 bases. The germline CDR1 and CDR2 sequences are SGHTA and FQGNSA. The CDR3 runs 14 residues. CDR3 protein: CASSLRQANEKLFF. The CDR3 nucleotides read TGTGCCAGCAGCTTAAGGCAGGCCAATGAAAAACTGTTTTTT.

This clone was detected a few times. The J gene is TRBJ2-2, the V gene TRBV2; weak D call: TRBD2 (6 bases). CDR1 is SNHLY and CDR2 is FYNNEI in the germline V gene. This CDR3 comprises 15 residues. V was pared by 4 bases and J by 0 bases, with 9 bases between. CDR3 in amino acids: CASSVEGTNTGELFF. CDR3 bases: TGTGCCAGCAGTGTGGAGGGAACGAACACCGGGGAGCTGTTTTTT.

The chain has TRBV3-1 (or the pseudogene TRBV3-2) and TRBJ2-2; maybe TRBD1 (6 bases). V was clipped by 2 bases and J by 2 bases, with 12 bases between them. This CDR3 contains 16 residues. Germline CDR1 is LGHDT and CDR2 is YNNKEL (reference sequence). CDR3 DNA: TGTGCCAGCAGCCAAACCGGGACATCAAACACCGGGGAGCTGTTTTTT. The encoded protein is CASSQTGTSNTGELFF.

This chain connects TRBV18 to TRBJ2-6; possibly TRBD2 for D (5 bases). The CDR3 runs to 19 residues. Trimming cost V 1 base and J 0 bases, with 16 bases left between them. CDR1 KGHSH and CDR2 LQKENI come from the germline V gene. CDR3 sequence (DNA): TGTGCCAGCTCACCACGGCTTGGGGAGCGGCTCTCTGGGGCCAACGTCCTGACTTTC. It yields the protein CASSPRLGERLSGANVLTF.

V usage is TRBV5-4 and J usage is TRBJ2-1, with 11 bases fitting TRBD1. Germline lookup yields CDR1 SGHNT and CDR2 YYREEE (reference sequence). With V trimmed by 0 bases and J by 9 bases, 5 bases remained unmatched. This CDR3 region has 15 residues. The CDR3 DNA reads TGTGCCAGCAGCTTGGCCCGGACAGGGGGCTTTGAGCAGTTCTTC. It specifies CASSLARTGGFEQFF.